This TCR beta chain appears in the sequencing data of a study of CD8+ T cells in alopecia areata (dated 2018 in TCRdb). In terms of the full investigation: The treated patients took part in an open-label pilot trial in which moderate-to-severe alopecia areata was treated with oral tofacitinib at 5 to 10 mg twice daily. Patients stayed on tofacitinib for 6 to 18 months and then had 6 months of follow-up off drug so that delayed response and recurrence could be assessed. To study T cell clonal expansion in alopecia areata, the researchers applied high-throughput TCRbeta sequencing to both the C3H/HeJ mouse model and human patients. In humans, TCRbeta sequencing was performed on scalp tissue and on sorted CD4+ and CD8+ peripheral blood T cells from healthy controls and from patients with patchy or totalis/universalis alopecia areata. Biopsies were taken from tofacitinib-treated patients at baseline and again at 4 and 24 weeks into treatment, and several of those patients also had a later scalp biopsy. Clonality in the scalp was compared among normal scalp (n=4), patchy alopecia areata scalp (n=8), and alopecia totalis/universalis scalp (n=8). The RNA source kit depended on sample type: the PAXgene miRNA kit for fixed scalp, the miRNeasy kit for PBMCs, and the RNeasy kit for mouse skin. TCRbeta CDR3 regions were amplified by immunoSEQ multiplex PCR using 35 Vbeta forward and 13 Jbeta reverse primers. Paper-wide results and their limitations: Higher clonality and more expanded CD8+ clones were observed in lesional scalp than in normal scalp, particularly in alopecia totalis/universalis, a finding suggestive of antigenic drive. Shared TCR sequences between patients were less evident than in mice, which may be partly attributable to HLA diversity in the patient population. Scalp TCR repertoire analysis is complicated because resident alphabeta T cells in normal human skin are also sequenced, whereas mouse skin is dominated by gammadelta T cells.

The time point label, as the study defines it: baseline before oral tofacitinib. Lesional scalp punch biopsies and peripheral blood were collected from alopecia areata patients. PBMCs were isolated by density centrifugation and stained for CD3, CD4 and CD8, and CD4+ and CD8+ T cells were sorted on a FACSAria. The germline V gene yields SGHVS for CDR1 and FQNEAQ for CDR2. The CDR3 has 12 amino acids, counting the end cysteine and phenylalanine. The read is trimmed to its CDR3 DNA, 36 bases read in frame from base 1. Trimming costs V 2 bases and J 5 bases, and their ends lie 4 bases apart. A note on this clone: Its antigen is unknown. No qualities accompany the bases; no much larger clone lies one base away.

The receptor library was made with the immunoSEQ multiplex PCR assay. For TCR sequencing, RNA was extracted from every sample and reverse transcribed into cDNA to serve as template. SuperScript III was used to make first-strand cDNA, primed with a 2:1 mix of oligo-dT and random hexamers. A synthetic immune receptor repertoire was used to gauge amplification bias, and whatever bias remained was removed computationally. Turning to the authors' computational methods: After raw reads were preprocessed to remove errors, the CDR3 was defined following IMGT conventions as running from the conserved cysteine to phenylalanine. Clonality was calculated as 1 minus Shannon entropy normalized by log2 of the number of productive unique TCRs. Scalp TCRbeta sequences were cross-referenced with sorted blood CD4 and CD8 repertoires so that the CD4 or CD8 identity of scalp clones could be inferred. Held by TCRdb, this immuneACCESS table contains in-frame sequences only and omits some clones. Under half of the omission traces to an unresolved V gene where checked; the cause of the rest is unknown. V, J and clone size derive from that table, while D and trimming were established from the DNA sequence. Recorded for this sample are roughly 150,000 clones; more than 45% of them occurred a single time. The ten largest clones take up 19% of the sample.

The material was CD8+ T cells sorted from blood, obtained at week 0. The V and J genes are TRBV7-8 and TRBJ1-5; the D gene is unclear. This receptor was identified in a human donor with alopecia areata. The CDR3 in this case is CASSLKDQPQHF. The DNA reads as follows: TGTGCCAGCAGCTTAAAGGATCAGCCCCAGCATTTT.